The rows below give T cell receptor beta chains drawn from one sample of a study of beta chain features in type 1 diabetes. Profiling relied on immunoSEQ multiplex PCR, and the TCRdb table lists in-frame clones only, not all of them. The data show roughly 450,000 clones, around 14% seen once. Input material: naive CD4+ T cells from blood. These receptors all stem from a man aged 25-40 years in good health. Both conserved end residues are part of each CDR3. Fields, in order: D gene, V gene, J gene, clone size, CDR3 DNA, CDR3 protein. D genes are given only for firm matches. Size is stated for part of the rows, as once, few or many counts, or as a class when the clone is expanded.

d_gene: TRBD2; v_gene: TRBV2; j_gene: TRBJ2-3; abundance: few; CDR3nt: TGTGCCAGCAGCTGGACTAGCGGCACAGATACGCAGTATTTT; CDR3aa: CASSWTSGTDTQYF
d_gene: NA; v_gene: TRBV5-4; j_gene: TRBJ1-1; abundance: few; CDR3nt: TGTGCCAGCAGCTTGTATAGCTATGGAGCTTTCTTT; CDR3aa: CASSLYSYGAFF
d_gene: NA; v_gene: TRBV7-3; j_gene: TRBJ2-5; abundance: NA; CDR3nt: TGTGCCAGCAGCTTAACGTCCTCCTCGGAGACCCAGTACTTC; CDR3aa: CASSLTSSSETQYF
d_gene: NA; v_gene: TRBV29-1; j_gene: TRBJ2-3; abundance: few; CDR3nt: TGCAGCGCTTTCGGGCCAAGGACTAACACAGATACGCAGTATTTT; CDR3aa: CSAFGPRTNTDTQYF
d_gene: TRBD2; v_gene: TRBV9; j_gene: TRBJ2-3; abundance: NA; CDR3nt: TGTGCCAGCAGCGCCCATAGAGCGGGAGGGCCAGATACGCAGTATTTT; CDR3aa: CASSAHRAGGPDTQYF
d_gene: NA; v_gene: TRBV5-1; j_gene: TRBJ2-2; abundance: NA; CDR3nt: TGCGCCAGCAGCTTGGTTATGGACACGCGGGAGCTGTTTTTT; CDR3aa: CASSLVMDTRELFF
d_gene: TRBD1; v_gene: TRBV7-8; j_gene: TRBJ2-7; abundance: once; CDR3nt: TGTGCCTCCCGGACAGGCCAGTCCTACGAGCAGTACTTC; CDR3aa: CASRTGQSYEQYF
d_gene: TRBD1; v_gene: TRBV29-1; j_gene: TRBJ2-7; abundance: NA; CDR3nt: TGCAGCGACGATGGTGAGGACAGGGGCTACGAGCAGTACTTC; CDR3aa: CSDDGEDRGYEQYF
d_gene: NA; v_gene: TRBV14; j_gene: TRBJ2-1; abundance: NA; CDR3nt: TGTGCCAGCAGCCAGCGGCAAGGCTACAATGAGCAGTTCTTC; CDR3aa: CASSQRQGYNEQFF
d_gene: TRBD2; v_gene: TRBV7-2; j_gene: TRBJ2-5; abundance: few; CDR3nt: TGTGCCAGCTCTAGCGGGAGTTCTGAGACCCAGTACTTC; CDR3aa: CASSSGSSETQYF
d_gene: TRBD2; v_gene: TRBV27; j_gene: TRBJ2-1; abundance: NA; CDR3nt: TGTGCCAGCAGTAGAGCGGGATCCTACAATGAGCAGTTCTTC; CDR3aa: CASSRAGSYNEQFF
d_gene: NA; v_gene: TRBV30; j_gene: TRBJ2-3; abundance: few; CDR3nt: TGTGCCTGGAGTGGGCTGACAGCTAGCACAGATACGCAGTATTTT; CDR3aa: CAWSGLTASTDTQYF
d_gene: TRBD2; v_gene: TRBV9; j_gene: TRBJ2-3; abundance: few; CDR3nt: TGTGCCAGCAGCGTCGACCCCTTAGCGGGCTTCACAGATACGCAGTATTTT; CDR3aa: CASSVDPLAGFTDTQYF
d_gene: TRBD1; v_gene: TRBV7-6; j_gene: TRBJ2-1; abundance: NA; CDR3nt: TGTGCCAGCAGCCTGACCGGGACAGGGGTCTTCAATGAGCAGTTCTTC; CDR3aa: CASSLTGTGVFNEQFF
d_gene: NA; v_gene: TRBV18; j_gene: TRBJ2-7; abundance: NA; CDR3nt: TGTGCCAGCTCACCCCGGTCTTACTCCTACGAGCAGTACTTC; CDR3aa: CASSPRSYSYEQYF
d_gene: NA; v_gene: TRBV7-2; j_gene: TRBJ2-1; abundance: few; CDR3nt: TGTGCCAGCAGCTTATCCAGGGGTGGAAATGAGCAGTTCTTC; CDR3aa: CASSLSRGGNEQFF
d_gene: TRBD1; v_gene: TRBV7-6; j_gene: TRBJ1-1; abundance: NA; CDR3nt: TGTGCCAGCAGCTCAGGGGGTACGGTGAACACTGAAGCTTTCTTT; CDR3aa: CASSSGGTVNTEAFF
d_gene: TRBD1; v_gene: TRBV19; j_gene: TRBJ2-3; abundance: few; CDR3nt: TGTGCCAGTAGGGGGACAGGGGGCCGCACAGATACGCAGTATTTT; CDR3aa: CASRGTGGRTDTQYF
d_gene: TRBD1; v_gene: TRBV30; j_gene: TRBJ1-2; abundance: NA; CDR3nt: TGTGCCTGGAGTTCAGCGACAGGGACGGCCTACACCTTC; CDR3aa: CAWSSATGTAYTF
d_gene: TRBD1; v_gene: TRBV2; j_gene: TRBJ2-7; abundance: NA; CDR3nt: TGTGCCACGGGACAGTACTACGAGCAGTACTTC; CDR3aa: CATGQYYEQYF
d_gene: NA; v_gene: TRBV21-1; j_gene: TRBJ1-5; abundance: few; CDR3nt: TGTGCCAGCATCCATCCTCGGGGGGGCTGCAATCAGCCCCAGCATTTT; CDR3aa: CASIHPRGGCNQPQHF
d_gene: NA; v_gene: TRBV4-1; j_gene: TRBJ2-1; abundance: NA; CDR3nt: TGCGCCAGCAGCCAAGATCGCCGGAGAGGGTTTTACAATGAGCAGTTCTTC; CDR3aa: CASSQDRRRGFYNEQFF
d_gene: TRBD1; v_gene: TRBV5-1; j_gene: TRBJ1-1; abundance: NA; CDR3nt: TGCGCCAGCGGACAGGGAAACACTGAAGCTTTCTTT; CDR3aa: CASGQGNTEAFF
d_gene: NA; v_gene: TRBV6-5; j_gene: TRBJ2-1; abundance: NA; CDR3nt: TGTGCCAGCACCAGACCTAGCACGGGATACAATGAGCAGTTCTTC; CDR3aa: CASTRPSTGYNEQFF
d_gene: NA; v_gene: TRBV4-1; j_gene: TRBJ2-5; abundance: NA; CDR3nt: TGCGCCAGCAGCCAAGATGCCGCTAAATCAGGGGAGACCCAGTACTTC; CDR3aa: CASSQDAAKSGETQYF
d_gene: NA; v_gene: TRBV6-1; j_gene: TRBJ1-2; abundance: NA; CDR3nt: TGTGCCAGCAACAGCAGGGGCAACTATGGCTACACCTTC; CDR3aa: CASNSRGNYGYTF
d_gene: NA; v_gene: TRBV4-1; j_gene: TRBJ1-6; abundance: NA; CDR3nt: TGCGCCAGCAGCCAAGAAGGCTGGGGTCGACCCTATAATTCACCCCTCCACTTT; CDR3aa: CASSQEGWGRPYNSPLHF
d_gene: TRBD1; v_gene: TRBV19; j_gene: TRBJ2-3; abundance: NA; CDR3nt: TGTGCCAGCAGTGGGACAGGGACAGATACGCAGTATTTT; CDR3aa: CASSGTGTDTQYF
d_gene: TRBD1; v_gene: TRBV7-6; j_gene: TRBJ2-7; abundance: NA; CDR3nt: TGTGCCAGCAGCTTAGAACAGGGGACCTACGAGCAGTACTTC; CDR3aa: CASSLEQGTYEQYF
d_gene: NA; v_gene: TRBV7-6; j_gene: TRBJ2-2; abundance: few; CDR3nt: TGTGCCAGCAGCTCTAGTTTGGCCGGGGAGCTGTTTTTT; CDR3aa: CASSSSLAGELFF
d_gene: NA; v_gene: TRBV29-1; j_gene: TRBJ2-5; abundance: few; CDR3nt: TGCAGCGTTGAGAGTGGGGCTGGGACCCAGTACTTC; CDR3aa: CSVESGAGTQYF
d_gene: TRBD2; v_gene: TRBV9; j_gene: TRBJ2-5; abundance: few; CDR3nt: TGTGCCAGCAGCGTAGGGACTAGCGGGGGCCGCTTCCAAGAGACCCAGTACTTC; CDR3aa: CASSVGTSGGRFQETQYF
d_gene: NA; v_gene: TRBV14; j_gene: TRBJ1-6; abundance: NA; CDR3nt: TGTGCCAGCAGCCCTTCGTCCTATAATTCACCCCTCCACTTT; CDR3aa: CASSPSSYNSPLHF
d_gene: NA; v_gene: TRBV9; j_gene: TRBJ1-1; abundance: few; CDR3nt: TGTGCCAGCAGCGTAGACAGTATGAACACTGAAGCTTTCTTT; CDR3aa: CASSVDSMNTEAFF
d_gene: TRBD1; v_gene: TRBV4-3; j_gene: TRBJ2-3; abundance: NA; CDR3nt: TGCGCCAGCAGCTCAGGACAGGGCACAGATACGCAGTATTTT; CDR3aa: CASSSGQGTDTQYF
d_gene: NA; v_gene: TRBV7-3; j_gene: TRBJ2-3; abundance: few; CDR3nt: TGTGCCAGCAGCTTACGAGGCGCAGATACGCAGTATTTT; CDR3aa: CASSLRGADTQYF
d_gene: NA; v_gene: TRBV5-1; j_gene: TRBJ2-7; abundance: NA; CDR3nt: TGCGCCAGCAGTAGTGGAGCACCCCCCTACGAGCAGTACTTC; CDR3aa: CASSSGAPPYEQYF
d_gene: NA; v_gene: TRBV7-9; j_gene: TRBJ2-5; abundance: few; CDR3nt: TGTGCCAGCAGCCCCCGCAGGGGAATCCAAGAGACCCAGTACTTC; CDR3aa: CASSPRRGIQETQYF
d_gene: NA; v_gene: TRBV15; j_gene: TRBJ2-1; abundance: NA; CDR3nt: TGTGCCACCAGCAGAGATCCTATTGGTGAGCAGTTCTTC; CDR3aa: CATSRDPIGEQFF
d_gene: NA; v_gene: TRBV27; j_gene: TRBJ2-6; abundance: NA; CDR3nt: TGTGCCAGCAGTTTCCGAGGCAGTCAACTGCCTGGGGCCAACGTCCTGACTTTC; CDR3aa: CASSFRGSQLPGANVLTF
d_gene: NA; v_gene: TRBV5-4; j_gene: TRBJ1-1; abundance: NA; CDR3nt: TGTGCCAGCAGCCGTAGGAACACTGAAGCTTTCTTT; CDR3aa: CASSRRNTEAFF
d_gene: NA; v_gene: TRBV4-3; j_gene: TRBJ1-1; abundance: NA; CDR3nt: TGCGCCAGCAGCCAAGATTGGGGTTTGACTTTCTTT; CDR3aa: CASSQDWGLTFF
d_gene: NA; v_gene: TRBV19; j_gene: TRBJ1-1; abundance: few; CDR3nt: TGTGCCAGCGTCCTCTGGGGCAGGGGAAAGAACACTGAAGCTTTCTTT; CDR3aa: CASVLWGRGKNTEAFF
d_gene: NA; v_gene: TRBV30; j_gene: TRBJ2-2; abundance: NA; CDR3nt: TGTGCCTGGAGTTGGTGGGACACCGGGGAGCTGTTTTTT; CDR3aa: CAWSWWDTGELFF
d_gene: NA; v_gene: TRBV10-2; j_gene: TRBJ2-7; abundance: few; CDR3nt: TGCGCCAGCAGTGAGTCGCCAGGGATGATCTACGAGCAGTACTTC; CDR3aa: CASSESPGMIYEQYF
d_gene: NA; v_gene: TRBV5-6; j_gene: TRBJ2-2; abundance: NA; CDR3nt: TGTGCCAGCAGGCCCTGGGGATCGAACACCGGGGAGCTGTTTTTT; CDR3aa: CASRPWGSNTGELFF
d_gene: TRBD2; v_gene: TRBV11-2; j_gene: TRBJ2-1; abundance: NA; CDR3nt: TGTGCCAGCAGCTACCGGCGGGAGGTCTCCTACAATGAGCAGTTCTTC; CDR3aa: CASSYRREVSYNEQFF
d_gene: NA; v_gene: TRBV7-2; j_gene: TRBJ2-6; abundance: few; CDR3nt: TGTGCCAGCAGCTTAATCAGGGAAAGCTCTGGGGCCAACGTCCTGACTTTC; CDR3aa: CASSLIRESSGANVLTF
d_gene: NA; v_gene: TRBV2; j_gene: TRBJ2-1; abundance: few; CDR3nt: TGTGCCAGCCGGGGCGGGTCCTCCTACAATGAGCAGTTCTTC; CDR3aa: CASRGGSSYNEQFF
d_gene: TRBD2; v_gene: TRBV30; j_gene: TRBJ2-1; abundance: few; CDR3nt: TGTGCCTGGAGTCCGGGACTAGCGGGAGGGCCCTCCTACAATGAGCAGTTCTTC; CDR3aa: CAWSPGLAGGPSYNEQFF
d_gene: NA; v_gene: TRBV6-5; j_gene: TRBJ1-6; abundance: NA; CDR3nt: TGTGCCAGCAGTTACTCCCACCCCGGAACACCCCTCCACTTT; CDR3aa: CASSYSHPGTPLHF
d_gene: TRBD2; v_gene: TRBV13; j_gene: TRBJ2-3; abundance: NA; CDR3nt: TGTGCCAGCAGCTTGAGGGGCGCGGGAGGTGCAGATACGCAGTATTTT; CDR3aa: CASSLRGAGGADTQYF
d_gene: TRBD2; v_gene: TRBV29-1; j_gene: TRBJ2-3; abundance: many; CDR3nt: TGCAGCGTTGAAGAGTCCGGGAGGCGGGATACGCAGTATTTT; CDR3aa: CSVEESGRRDTQYF
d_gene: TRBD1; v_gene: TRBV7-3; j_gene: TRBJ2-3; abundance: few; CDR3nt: TGTGCCAGCAGCTTAGACAGGGGTAGAGATACGCAGTATTTT; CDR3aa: CASSLDRGRDTQYF
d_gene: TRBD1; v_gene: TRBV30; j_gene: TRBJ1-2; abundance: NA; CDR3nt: TGTGCCTGGAACCAGGGGGGACAGGGGGCGTATGGCTACACCTTC; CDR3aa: CAWNQGGQGAYGYTF
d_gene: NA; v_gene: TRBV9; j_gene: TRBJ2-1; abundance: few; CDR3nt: TGTGCCAGCAGCCTCATGGACGGCCTCAATGAGCAGTTCTTC; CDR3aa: CASSLMDGLNEQFF
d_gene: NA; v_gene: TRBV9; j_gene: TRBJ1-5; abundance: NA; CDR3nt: TGTGCCAGCAGCGTAATGGACAGCCCCAATCAGCCCCAGCATTTT; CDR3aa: CASSVMDSPNQPQHF
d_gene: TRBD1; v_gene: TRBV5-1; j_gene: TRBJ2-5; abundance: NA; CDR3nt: TGCGCCAGCAGCTTTTGGGACAGAGAAGAGACCCAGTACTTC; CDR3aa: CASSFWDREETQYF
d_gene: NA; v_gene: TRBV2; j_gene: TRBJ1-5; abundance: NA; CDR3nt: TGTGCCAGCACGGAGGGGCGTGTAAGTCAGCCCCAGCATTTT; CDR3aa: CASTEGRVSQPQHF
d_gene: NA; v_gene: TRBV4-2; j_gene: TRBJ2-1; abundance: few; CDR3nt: TGTGCCAGCAGCCAAGACCGCGGGCTTCATGGAAGGAGCTCCTACAATGAGCAGTTCTTC; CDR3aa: CASSQDRGLHGRSSYNEQFF